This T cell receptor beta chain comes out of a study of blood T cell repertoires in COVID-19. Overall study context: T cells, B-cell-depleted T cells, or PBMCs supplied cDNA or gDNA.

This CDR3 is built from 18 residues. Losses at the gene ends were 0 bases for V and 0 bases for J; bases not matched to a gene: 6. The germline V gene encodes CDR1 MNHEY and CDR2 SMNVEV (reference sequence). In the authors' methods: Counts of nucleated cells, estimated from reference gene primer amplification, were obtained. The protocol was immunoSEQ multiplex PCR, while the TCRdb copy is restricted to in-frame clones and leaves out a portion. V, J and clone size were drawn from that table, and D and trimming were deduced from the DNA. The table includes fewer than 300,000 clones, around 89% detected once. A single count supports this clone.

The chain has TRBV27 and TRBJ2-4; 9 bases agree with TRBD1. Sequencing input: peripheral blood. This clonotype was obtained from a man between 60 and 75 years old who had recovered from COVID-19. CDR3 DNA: TGTGCCAGCAGTTTATCAAGGGGACAGGGTTTAGCCAAAAACATTCAGTACTTC. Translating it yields CASSLSRGQGLAKNIQYF.